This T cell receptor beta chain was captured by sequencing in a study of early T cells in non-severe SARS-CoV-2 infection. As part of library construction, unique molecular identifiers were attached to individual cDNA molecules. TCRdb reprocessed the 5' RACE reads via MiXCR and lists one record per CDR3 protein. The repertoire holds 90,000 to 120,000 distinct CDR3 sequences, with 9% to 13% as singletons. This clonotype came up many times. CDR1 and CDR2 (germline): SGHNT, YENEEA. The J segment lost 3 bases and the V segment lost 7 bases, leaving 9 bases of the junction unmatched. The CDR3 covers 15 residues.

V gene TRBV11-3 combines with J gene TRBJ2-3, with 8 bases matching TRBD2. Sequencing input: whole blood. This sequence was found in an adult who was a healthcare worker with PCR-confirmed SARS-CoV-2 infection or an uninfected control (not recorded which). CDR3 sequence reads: CASTRTSQGTDTQYF. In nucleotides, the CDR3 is TGTGCCAGCACCCGGACTAGCCAGGGGACAGATACGCAGTATTTT.